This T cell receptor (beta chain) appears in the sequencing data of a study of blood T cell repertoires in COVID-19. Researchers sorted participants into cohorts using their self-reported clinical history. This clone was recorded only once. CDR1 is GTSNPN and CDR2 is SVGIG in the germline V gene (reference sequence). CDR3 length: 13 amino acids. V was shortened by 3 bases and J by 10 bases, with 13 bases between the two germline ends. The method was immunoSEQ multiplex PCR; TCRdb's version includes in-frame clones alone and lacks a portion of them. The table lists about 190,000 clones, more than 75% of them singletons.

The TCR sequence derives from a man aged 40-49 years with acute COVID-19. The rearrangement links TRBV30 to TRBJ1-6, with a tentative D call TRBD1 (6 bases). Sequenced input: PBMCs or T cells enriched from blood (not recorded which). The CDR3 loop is CAWSGAGASPLHF. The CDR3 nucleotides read TGTGCCTGGAGCGGGGCAGGGGCCTCACCCCTCCACTTT.